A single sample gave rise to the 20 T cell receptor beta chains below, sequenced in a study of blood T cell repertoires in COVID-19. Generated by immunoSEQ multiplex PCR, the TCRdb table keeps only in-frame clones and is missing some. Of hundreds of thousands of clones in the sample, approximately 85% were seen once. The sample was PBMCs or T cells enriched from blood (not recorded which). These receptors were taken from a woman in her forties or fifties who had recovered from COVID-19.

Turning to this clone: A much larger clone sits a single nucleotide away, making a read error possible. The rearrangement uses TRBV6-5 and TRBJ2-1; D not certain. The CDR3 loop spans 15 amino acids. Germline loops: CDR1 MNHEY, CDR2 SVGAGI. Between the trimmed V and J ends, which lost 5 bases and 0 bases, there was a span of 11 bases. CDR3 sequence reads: CASSPGRSSYNEQFF. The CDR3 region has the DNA TGTGCCAGCAGTCCTGGTAGGAGCTCCTACAATGAGCAGTTCTTC.

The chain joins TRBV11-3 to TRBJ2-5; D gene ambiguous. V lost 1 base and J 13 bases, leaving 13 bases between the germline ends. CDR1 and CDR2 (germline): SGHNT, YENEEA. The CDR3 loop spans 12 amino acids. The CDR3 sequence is CASSLVENHLYF. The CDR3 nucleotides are TGTGCCAGCAGCTTAGTCGAGAATCATCTGTACTTC.

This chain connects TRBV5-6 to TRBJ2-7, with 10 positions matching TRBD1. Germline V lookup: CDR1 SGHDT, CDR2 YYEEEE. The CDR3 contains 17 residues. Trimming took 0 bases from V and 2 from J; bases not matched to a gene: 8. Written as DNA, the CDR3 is TGTGCCAGCAGCTTGGGAATGGGGGACAGGGGTGCCTACGAGCAGTACTTC. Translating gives CASSLGMGDRGAYEQYF.

CDR3 sequence reads: CASSLENGTGSYGYTF. The CDR3 coding sequence is TGTGCCAGCAGCTTAGAAAACGGGACAGGGTCCTATGGCTACACCTTC. The chain joins TRBV11-3 to TRBJ1-2; the match to TRBD1 covers 9 bases. The CDR3 extends over 16 amino acids. Germline CDR1 is SGHNT and CDR2 is YENEEA. Trimming cost V 0 bases and J 4 bases; bases outside gene matches: 6.

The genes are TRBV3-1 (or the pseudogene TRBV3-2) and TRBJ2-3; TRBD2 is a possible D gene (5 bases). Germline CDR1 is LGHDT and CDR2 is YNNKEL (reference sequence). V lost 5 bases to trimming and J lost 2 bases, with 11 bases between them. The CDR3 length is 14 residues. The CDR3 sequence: CASSSGGLTDTQYF. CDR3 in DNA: TGTGCCAGCAGCTCCGGCGGGCTCACAGATACGCAGTATTTT.

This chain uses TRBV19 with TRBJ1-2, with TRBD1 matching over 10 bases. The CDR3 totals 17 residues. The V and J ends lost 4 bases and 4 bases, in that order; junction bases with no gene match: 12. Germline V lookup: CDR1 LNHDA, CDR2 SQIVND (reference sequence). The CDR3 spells CASSTLIGGQGIYGYTF. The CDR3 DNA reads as TGTGCCAGTAGTACCCTTATTGGGGGACAGGGGATCTATGGCTACACCTTC. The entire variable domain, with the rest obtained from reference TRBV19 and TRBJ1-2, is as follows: DGGITQSPKYLFRKEGQNVTLSCEQNLNHDAMYWYRQDPGQGLRLIYYSQIVNDFQKGDIAEGYSVSREKKESFPLTVTSAQKNPTAFYLCASSTLIGGQGIYGYTFGSGTRLTVV.

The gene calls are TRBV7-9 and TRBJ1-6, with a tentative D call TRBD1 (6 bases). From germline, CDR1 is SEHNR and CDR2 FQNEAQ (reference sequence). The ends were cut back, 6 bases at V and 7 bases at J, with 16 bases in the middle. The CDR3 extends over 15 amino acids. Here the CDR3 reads CASRANRVVNSPLHF. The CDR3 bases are TGTGCCAGCAGAGCTAACAGGGTCGTGAATTCACCCCTCCACTTT. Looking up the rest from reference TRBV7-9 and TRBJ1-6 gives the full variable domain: DTGVSQNPRHKITKRGQNVTFRCDPISEHNRLYWYRQTLGQGPEFLTYFQNEAQLEKSRLLSDRFSAERPKGSFSTLEIQRTEQGDSAMYLCASRANRVVNSPLHFGNGTRLTVT.

The CDR3 coding sequence is TGTGCCAGTAGCGGGCAGAAGGGGTACAATGAGCAGTTCTTC. Residues: CASSGQKGYNEQFF. The V call is TRBV19, the J call TRBJ2-1; perhaps TRBD1 as D (5 bases). Germline loops: CDR1 LNHDA, CDR2 SQIVND (reference sequence). CDR3 length: 14 residues. Trimming left V 6 bases short and J 4 bases short, with 13 bases between. The variable domain in full, completed from reference TRBV19 and TRBJ2-1, reads DGGITQSPKYLFRKEGQNVTLSCEQNLNHDAMYWYRQDPGQGLRLIYYSQIVNDFQKGDIAEGYSVSREKKESFPLTVTSAQKNPTAFYLCASSGQKGYNEQFFGPGTRLTVL.

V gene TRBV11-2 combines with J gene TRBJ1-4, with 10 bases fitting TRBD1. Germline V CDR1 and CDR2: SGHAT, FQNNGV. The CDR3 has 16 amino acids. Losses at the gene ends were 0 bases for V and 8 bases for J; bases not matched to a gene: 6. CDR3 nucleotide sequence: TGTGCCAGCAGCTTAGATGGGACAGGGGCTCGGGAAAAACTGTTTTTT. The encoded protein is CASSLDGTGAREKLFF.

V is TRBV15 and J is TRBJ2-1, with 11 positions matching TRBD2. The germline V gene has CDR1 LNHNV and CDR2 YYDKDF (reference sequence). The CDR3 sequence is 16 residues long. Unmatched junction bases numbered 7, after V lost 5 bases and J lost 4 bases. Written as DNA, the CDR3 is TGTGCCACCAGCCCCTGGACTAGCGGGTATTACAATGAGCAGTTCTTC. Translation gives CATSPWTSGYYNEQFF.

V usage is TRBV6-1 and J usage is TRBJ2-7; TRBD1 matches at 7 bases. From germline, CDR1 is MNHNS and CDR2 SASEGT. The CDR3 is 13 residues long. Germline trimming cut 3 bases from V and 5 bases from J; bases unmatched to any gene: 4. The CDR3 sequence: CASSELQGNEQYF. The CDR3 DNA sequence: TGTGCCAGCAGTGAGTTACAGGGGAACGAGCAGTACTTC.

The CDR3 sequence: CASSGTSSSYEQYF. In DNA form, the CDR3 reads TGTGCCAGCAGCGGAACTAGTAGCTCCTACGAGCAGTACTTC. This chain links TRBV5-4 with TRBJ2-7, with D tentatively TRBD2 (5 bases). With 4 bases removed from V and 0 bases from J, the gap between germline ends came to 11 bases. The CDR3 covers 14 residues. CDR1 and CDR2 from the germline V gene are SGHNT and YYREEE (reference sequence).

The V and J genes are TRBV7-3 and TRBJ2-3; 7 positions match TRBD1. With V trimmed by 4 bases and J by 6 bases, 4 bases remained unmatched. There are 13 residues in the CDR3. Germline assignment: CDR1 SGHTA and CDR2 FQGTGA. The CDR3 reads CASSSGQWDTQYF. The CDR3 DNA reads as TGTGCCAGCAGCTCGGGACAGTGGGATACGCAGTATTTT.

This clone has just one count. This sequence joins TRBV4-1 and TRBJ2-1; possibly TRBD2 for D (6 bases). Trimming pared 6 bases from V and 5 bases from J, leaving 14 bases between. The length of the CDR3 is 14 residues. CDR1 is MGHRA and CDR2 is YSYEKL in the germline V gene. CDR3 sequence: CASRFGGEHNEQFF. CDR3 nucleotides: TGCGCCAGCAGATTCGGAGGGGAGCACAATGAGCAGTTCTTC.

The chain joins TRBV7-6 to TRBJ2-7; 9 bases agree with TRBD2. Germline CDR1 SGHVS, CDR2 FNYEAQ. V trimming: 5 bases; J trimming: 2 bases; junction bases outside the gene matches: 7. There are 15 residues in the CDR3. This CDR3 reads CASSPGAGGPYEQYF. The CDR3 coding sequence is TGTGCCAGCAGCCCCGGGGCGGGAGGGCCCTACGAGCAGTACTTC. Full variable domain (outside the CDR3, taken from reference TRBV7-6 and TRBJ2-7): GAGVSQSPRYKVTKRGQDVALRCDPISGHVSLYWYRQALGQGPEFLTYFNYEAQQDKSGLPNDRFSAERPEGSISTLTIQRTEQRDSAMYRCASSPGAGGPYEQYFGPGTRLTVT.

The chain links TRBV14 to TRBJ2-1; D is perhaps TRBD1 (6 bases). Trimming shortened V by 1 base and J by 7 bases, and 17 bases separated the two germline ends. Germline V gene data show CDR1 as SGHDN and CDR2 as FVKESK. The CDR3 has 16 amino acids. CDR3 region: CASSQVQGRQTNEQFF. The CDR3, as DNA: TGTGCCAGCAGCCAAGTACAGGGTCGCCAAACTAATGAGCAGTTCTTC.

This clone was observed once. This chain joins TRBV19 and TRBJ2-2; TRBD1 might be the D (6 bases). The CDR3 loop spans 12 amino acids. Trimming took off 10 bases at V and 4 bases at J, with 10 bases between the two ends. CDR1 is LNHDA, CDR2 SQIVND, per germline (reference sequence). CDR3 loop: CATRGFTGELFF. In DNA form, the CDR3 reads TGTGCCACCAGGGGATTCACCGGGGAGCTGTTTTTT.

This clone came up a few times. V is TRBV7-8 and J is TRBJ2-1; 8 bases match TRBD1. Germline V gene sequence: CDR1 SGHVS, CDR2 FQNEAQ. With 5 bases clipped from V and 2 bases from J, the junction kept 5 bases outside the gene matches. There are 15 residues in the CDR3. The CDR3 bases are TGTGCCAGCAGCCTACAGGGGGTTGCCTACAATGAGCAGTTCTTC. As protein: CASSLQGVAYNEQFF.

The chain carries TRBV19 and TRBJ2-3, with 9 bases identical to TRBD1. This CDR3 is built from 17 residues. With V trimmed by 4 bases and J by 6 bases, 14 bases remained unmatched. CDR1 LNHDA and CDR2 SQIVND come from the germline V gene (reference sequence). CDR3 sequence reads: CASSRGFRQGVRDTQYF. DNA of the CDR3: TGTGCCAGTAGTAGGGGATTTAGACAGGGGGTTAGGGATACGCAGTATTTT.

The CDR3 DNA is TGTGCCAGCAGCCCGGGACAGGGGGACCGATTCGAAAAACTGTTTTTT. This encodes CASSPGQGDRFEKLFF. This sequence joins TRBV7-9 and TRBJ1-4; 11 nucleotides agree with TRBD1. CDR1 and CDR2 (germline): SEHNR, FQNEAQ (reference sequence). Trimming at V came to 5 bases and at J to 8 bases, leaving 10 bases not matched to a gene. The length of the CDR3 is 16 residues.